This T cell receptor (beta chain) appears in the sequencing data of a study of blood T cell repertoires in COVID-19. In the study overall: The origin of the acute and convalescent COVID-19 samples was the United States, Italy and Spain.

This clone has a single count. Repertoires were generated with immunoSEQ multiplex PCR, while TCRdb's copy carries only in-frame clones and drops some. The repertoire holds tens of thousands of clones, with under 85% as singletons. V lost 0 bases, J lost 5 bases, and 8 bases lay in between. CDR1 and CDR2 (germline): MNHEY, SVGAGI. This CDR3 is built from 14 residues. The V and J genes are TRBV6-5 and TRBJ1-3; D not certain. The material sequenced was peripheral blood. This receptor was obtained from a man in his 70s with acute or convalescent COVID-19. CDR3 sequence: CASSYSAGRNTIYF. CDR3 sequence (DNA): TGTGCCAGCAGTTACTCGGCAGGCCGAAACACCATATATTTT.